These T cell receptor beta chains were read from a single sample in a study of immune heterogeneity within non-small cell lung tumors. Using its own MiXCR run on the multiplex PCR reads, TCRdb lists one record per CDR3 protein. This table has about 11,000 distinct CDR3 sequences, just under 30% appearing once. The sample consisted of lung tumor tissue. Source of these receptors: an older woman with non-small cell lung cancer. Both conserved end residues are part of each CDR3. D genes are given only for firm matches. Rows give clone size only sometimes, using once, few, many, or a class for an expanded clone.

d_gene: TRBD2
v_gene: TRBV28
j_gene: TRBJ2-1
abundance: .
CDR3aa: CASSSIPTGRADNEQFF
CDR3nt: TGTGCCAGCAGTAGCATCCCTACCGGGAGGGCCGACAATGAGCAGTTCTTC

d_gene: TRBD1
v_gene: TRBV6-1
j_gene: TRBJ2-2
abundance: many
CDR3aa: CASRTRQGSTGELFF
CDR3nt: TGTGCCAGCAGGACCCGACAGGGCTCCACCGGGGAGCTGTTTTTT

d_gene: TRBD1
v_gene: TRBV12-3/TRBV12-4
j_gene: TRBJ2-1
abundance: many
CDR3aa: CASSSLDRENEQFF
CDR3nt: TGTGCCAGCAGTTCCTTGGACAGGGAGAATGAGCAGTTCTTC

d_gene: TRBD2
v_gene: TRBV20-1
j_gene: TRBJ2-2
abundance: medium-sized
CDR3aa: CSASREDTGELFF
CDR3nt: TGCAGTGCTAGTCGGGAGGACACCGGGGAGCTGTTTTTT

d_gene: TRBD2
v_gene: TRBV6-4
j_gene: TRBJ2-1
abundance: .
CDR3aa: CASSGLAGTSYNEQFF
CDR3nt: TGTGCCAGCAGTGGACTAGCGGGCACCTCCTACAATGAGCAGTTCTTC

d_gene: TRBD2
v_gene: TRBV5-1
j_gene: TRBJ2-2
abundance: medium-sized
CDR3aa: CASSLESGRYAGELFF
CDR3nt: TGCGCCAGCAGCTTGGAGAGCGGGAGGTACGCCGGGGAGCTGTTTTTT

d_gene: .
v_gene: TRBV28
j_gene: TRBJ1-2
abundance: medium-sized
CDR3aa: CASARGGFGYTF
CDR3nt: TGTGCCAGCGCCCGGGGAGGGTTTGGCTACACCTTC

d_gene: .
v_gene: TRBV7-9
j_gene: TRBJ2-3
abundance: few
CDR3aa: CASSPLVGTITDTQYF
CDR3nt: TGTGCCAGCAGCCCCCTGGTGGGAACCATCACAGATACGCAGTATTTT

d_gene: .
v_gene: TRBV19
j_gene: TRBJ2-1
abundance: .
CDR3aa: CASSYGRDENEQFF
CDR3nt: TGTGCCAGTAGTTACGGGAGAGACGAAAATGAGCAGTTCTTC

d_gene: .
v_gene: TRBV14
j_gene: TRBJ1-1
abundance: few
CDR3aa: CASSRYRVENTEAFF
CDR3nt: TGTGCCAGCAGCCGATACAGGGTGGAGAACACTGAAGCTTTCTTT

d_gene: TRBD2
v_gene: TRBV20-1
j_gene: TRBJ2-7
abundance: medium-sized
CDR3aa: CSASGRAGEQYF
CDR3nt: TGCAGTGCTAGCGGGAGGGCGGGGGAGCAGTACTTC

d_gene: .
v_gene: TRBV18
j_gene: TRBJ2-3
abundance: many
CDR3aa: CASSPYTDTQYF
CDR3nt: TGTGCCAGCTCACCATACACAGATACGCAGTATTTT

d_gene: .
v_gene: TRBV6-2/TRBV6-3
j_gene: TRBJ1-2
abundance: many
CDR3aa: CASGGNGYTF
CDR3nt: TGTGCCAGCGGCGGGAATGGCTACACCTTC

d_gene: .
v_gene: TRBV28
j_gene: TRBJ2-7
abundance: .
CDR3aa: CASSRVSESSYEQYF
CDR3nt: TGTGCCAGCAGTCGTGTCTCAGAAAGCTCCTACGAGCAGTACTTC

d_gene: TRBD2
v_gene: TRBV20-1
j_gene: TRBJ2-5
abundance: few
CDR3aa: CSARLAGTETQYF
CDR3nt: TGCAGTGCTAGACTAGCGGGGACGGAGACCCAGTACTTC

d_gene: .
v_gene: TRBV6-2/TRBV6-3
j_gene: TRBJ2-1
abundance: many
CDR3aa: CASSYKLAEEEFF
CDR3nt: TGTGCCAGCAGTTACAAGCTAGCAGAAGAAGAGTTCTTC

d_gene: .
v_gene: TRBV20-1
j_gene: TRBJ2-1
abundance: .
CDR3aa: CSDPVQGLNEQFF
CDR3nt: TGCAGTGACCCGGTACAGGGTTTGAATGAGCAGTTCTTC

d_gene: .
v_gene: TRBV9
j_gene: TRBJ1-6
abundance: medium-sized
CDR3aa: CASTVRDRDSPLHF
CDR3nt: TGTGCCAGCACCGTCAGGGATAGGGATTCACCCCTCCACTTT

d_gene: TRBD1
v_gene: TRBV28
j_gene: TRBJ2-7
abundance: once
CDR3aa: CASTKTGTGDYEQYF
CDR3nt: TGTGCCAGCACCAAAACCGGGACAGGGGACTACGAGCAGTACTTC

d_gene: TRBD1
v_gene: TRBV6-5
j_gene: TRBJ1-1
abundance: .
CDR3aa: CASSYGDRVMGTGAFF
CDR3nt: TGTGCCAGCAGTTATGGGGACAGGGTAATGGGGACTGGAGCTTTCTTT

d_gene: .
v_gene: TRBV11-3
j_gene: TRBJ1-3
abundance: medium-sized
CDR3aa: CASSLVEGNTIYF
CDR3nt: TGTGCCAGCAGCTTAGTTGAAGGAAACACCATATATTTT

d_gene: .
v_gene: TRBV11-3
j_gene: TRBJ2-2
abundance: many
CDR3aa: CASSLRRGSELFF
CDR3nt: TGTGCCAGCAGCTTAAGAAGAGGTTCGGAGCTGTTTTTT

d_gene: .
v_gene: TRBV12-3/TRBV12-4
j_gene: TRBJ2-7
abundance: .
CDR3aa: CASSLRVNNEQYF
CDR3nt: TGTGCCAGCAGTTTAAGAGTCAACAACGAGCAGTACTTC

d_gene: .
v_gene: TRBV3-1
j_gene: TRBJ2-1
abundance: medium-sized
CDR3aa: CASSQDPRQASSYNEQFF
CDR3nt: TGTGCCAGCAGCCAAGATCCCCGACAGGCCAGCTCCTACAATGAGCAGTTCTTC

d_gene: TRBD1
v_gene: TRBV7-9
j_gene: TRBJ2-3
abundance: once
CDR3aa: CASSSLWDRGSTDTQYF
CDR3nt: TGTGCCAGCAGCTCTCTTTGGGACAGGGGAAGCACAGATACGCAGTATTTT

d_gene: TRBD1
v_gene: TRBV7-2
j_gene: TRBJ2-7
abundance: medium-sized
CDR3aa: CASSTPGGNYEQYF
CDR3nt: TGTGCCAGCAGCACCCCAGGGGGTAACTACGAGCAGTACTTC

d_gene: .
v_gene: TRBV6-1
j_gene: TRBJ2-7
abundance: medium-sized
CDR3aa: CASSRQRYEQYF
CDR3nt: TGTGCCAGCAGCAGACAGAGGTACGAGCAGTACTTC

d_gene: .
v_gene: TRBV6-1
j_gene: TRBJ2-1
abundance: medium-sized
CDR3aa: CATSVGAGSYNEQFF
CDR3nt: TGTGCCACCTCCGTGGGGGCCGGCTCCTACAATGAGCAGTTCTTC

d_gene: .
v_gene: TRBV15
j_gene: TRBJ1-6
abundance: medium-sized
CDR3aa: CATSRRLSSYNSPLHF
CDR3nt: TGTGCCACCAGCAGGCGATTAAGCTCCTATAATTCACCCCTCCACTTT

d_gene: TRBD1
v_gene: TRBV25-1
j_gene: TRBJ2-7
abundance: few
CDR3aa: CASSGDRARVLDEQYF
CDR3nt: TGTGCCAGCAGTGGCGACAGGGCTCGGGTCCTGGACGAGCAGTACTTC

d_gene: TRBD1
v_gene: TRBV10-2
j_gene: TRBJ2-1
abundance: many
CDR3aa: CASSVPGQGRYNEQFF
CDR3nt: TGCGCCAGCAGCGTCCCGGGACAGGGGCGGTACAATGAGCAGTTCTTC

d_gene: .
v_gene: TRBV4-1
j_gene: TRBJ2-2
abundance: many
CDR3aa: CASSPSRPPELFF
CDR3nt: TGCGCCAGCAGCCCAAGTAGGCCTCCGGAGCTGTTTTTT

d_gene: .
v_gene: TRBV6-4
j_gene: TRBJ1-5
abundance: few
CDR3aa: CASRSQGQPQHF
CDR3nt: TGTGCCAGCAGATCACAGGGTCAGCCCCAGCATTTT

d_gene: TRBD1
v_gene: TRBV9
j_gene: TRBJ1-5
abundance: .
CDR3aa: CASSVDTGGGGQPQHF
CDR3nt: TGTGCCAGCAGCGTTGATACAGGGGGCGGAGGTCAGCCCCAGCATTTT

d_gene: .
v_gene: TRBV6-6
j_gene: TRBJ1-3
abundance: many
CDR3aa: CASSYSLGPSGNTIYF
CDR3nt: TGTGCCAGCAGTTACTCGTTGGGACCCTCTGGAAACACCATATATTTT

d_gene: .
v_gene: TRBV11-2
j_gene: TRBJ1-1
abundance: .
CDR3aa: CASRLDWGGGENEAFF
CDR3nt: TGTGCCAGCAGGTTAGATTGGGGGGGAGGTGAGAATGAAGCTTTCTTT

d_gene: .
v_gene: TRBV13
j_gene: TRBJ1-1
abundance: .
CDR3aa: CASSSTGYREVAAFF
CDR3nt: TGTGCCAGCAGCTCAACCGGATACAGGGAAGTGGCAGCTTTCTTT

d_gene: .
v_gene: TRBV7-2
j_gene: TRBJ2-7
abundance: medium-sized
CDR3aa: CASSLGLAWGEQYF
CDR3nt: TGTGCCAGCAGCTTAGGTTTAGCCTGGGGCGAGCAGTACTTC

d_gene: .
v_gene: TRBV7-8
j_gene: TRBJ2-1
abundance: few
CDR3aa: CASSLGRWGENEQFF
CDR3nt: TGTGCCAGCAGCTTAGGTCGATGGGGAGAAAATGAGCAGTTCTTC

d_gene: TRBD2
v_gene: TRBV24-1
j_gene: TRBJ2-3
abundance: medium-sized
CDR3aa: CATQSELAGKSADTQYF
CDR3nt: TGTGCCACTCAATCGGAACTAGCGGGAAAAAGCGCAGATACGCAGTATTTT

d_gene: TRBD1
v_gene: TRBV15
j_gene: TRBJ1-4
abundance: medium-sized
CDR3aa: CATSRGTGREKLFF
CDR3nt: TGTGCCACCAGCAGGGGGACAGGGCGTGAAAAACTGTTTTTT

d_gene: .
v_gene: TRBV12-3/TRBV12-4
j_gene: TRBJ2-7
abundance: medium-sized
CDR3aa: CASSWQGYEQYF
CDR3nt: TGTGCCAGCAGTTGGCAGGGTTACGAGCAGTACTTC

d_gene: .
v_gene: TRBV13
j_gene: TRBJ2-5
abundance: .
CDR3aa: CASSTDFTETQYF
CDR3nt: TGTGCCAGCAGCACAGACTTCACAGAGACCCAGTACTTC

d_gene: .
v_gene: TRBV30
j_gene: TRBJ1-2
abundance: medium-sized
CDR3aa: CAWTGNLANYGYTF
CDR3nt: TGTGCCTGGACTGGGAATTTAGCTAACTATGGCTACACCTTC

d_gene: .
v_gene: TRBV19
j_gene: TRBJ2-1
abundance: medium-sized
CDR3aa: CASSIVVVRDSYNEQFF
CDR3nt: TGTGCCAGTAGTATAGTTGTGGTGCGGGACTCCTACAATGAGCAGTTCTTC

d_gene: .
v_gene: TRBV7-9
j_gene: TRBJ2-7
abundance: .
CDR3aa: CASSLSENPEQYF
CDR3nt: TGTGCCAGCAGCTTATCAGAGAACCCCGAGCAGTACTTC

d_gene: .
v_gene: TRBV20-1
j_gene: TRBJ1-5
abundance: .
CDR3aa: CSARRGLWGNQPQHF
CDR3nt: TGCAGTGCTAGACGTGGACTCTGGGGGAATCAGCCCCAGCATTTT

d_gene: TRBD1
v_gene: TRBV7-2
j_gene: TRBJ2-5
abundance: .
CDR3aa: CASSLRRTGLGETQYF
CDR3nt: TGTGCCAGCAGCCTGAGGAGGACAGGGTTGGGGGAGACCCAGTACTTC

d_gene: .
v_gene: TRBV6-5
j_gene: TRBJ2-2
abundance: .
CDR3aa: CASSYHNTNTGELFF
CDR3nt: TGTGCCAGCAGTTACCACAATACGAACACCGGGGAGCTGTTTTTT

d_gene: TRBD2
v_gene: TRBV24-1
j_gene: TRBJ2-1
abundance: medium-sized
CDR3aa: CATSDLPQREGVNEQFF
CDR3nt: TGTGCCACCAGTGATTTACCCCAGCGGGAAGGGGTGAATGAGCAGTTCTTC

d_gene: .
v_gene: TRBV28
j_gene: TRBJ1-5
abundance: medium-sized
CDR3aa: CASSPWYSNQPQHF
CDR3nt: TGTGCCAGCAGTCCGTGGTATAGCAATCAGCCCCAGCATTTT

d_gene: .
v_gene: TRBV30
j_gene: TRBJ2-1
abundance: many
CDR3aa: CAWSVKGRSSYNEQFF
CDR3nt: TGTGCCTGGAGTGTAAAGGGACGGAGCTCCTACAATGAGCAGTTCTTC

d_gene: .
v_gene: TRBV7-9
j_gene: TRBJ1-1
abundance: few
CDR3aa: CASSPIQGGTEAFF
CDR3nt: TGTGCCAGCAGCCCAATACAGGGTGGCACTGAAGCTTTCTTT

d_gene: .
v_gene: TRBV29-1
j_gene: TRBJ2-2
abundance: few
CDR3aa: CSVVGAGELFF
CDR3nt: TGCAGCGTTGTAGGTGCCGGGGAGCTGTTTTTT